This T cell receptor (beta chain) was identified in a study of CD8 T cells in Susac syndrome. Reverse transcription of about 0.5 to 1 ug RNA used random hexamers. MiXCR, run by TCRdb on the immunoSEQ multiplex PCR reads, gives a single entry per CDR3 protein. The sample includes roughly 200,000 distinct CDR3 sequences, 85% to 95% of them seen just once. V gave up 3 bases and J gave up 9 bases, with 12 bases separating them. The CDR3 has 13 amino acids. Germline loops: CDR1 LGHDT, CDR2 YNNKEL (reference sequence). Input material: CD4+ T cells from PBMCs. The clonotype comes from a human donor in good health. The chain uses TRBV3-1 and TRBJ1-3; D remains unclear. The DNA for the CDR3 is TGTGCCAGCAGCCATACTTCTGAGAGCACCATATATTTT. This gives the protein CASSHTSESTIYF.